This TCR beta chain originates from a study of T cells in women clearing cervical HPV infection. Looking at the study overall: Case blood was drawn when the lesion was first found; control blood after infection became undetectable. For cases, blood was sampled a median 149 days after lesion detection, interquartile range roughly 80 to 220 days. Findings and limits, study-wide: CIN3+ cases had significantly higher TCR richness than controls; evenness did not differ.

For this clone: Its matching antigen is unknown. The DNA ends 3 residues before the CDR3 does, and the rest of the CDR3 is filled in from the germline J gene. Distinct nucleotide sequences in the sample also encode this CDR3.

TCRdb keeps only in-frame clones here, not all; method: immunoSEQ multiplex PCR. This sample contains approximately 13,000 clones. Trimming pared 4 bases from V and 3 bases from J, leaving 11 bases between. In germline, CDR1 is SGHRS, CDR2 YFSETQ. CDR3 length: 14 amino acids. The chain recombines TRBV5-1 with TRBJ1-3; D is possibly TRBD1 (5 bases). The sequenced material came from blood buffy coat. The sequence was obtained from a woman aged 18 to 75 with a cervical HPV16 infection that either progressed to CIN3+ or cleared (not recorded which). The part of the CDR3 DNA that was read is TGCGCCAGCAGCCTATCAGGGTTTGGAAACACC. Translating gives CASSLSGFGNT. The complete CDR3 protein is CASSLSGFGNTIYF.